This T cell receptor beta chain was sequenced during a study of blood T cell repertoires in COVID-19. As for the study in general: Both acute and convalescent COVID-19 samples were obtained from the United States, Italy and Spain. PBMCs, B-cell-depleted T cells, or T cells were the source of the cDNA or gDNA that made up the material.

The CDR3 loop spans 11 amino acids. Germline trimming cut 5 bases from V and 12 bases from J; bases unmatched to any gene: 3. CDR1 and CDR2 (germline): LNHDA, SQIVND (reference sequence). How the authors handled the data: Reference gene primer amplification in the assay estimated nucleated cell counts. TCRdb's table, derived via immunoSEQ multiplex PCR, lists solely in-frame clones and lacks some. That table furnishes V, J and clone size, whereas the DNA furnished D and trimming. Found here are 55,000 to 80,000 clones, around four fifths of them singletons; the top ten hold 20%. Material for sequencing was peripheral blood. This rearrangement joins TRBV19 to TRBJ2-1; 8 bases agree with TRBD2. The receptor comes from a woman older than 75 with active or convalescent COVID-19. The DNA of the CDR3 is TGTGCCAGTAGTCAGGGACTAGTGCAGTTCTTC. This encodes CASSQGLVQFF.